These T cell receptor beta chains were read from a single sample in a study of cytomegalovirus exposure and HLA in healthy donors. Some clones are missing from TCRdb's copy, which holds only in-frame ones; the method was immunoSEQ multiplex PCR. This sample yields more than 110,000 clones, of which 80% to 90% are seen a single time; over 1.3% belongs to the top ten. Sample: PBMCs. The receptors shown here come from a woman younger than 45 in good health and CMV-seronegative. CDR3s include the opening cysteine and the closing phenylalanine or tryptophan. A D gene is named only where the DNA matches it firmly. A clone size is listed for some rows: how often the clone was seen (once, few, many), or a class if it is expanded.

once TRBJ2-1 . TRBV2 TGTGCCAGCAGGGCTAGCAGATTTTACAATGAGCAGTTCTTC CASRASRFYNEQFF
. TRBJ2-7 TRBD2 TRBV5-1 TGCGCCAGCAGCGACCCCGGACTAGAGCCCTCCGAGCAGTACTTC CASSDPGLEPSEQYF
. TRBJ2-3 . TRBV10-2 TGCGCCAGCAGTGAGAATTTCGGGATCTCAGATACGCAGTATTTT CASSENFGISDTQYF
. TRBJ1-2 TRBD1 TRBV12-5 TGTGCTAGTGGTTTGGACAGGACAGGGGTGGATGGCTACACCTTC CASGLDRTGVDGYTF
. TRBJ2-7 . TRBV5-6 TGTGCCAGCAGCGAGAGGGTCTCCTACGAGCAGTACTTC CASSERVSYEQYF
. TRBJ1-2 . TRBV7-8 TGTGCCAGCAGCTTAGGCGGGAAACACTATGGCTACACCTTC CASSLGGKHYGYTF
once TRBJ2-1 TRBD2 TRBV11-3 TGTGCCAGCAGCTTACCCCATGTCCCTAGCGGGGAGGCCAATGAGCAGTTCTTC CASSLPHVPSGEANEQFF
. TRBJ1-1 . TRBV13 TGTGCCAGCAGACCAAACACTAAACGAGTGAACACTGAAGCTTTCTTT CASRPNTKRVNTEAFF
. TRBJ1-2 . TRBV19 TGTGCCACCTCCAGAAACTATGGCTACACCTTC CATSRNYGYTF
once TRBJ1-6 TRBD1 TRBV2 TGTGCCACCCTTAGGGACAGGGAACAGAATTCACCCCTCCACTTT CATLRDREQNSPLHF
. TRBJ1-5 . TRBV28 TGTGCCAGCAGTCTTCACCAGGGTGGCGGCAATCAGCCCCAGCATTTT CASSLHQGGGNQPQHF
. TRBJ1-1 . TRBV5-1 TGCGCCAGCAGCTTCCGGGGGGTTAGGTTAGAAGCTTTCTTT CASSFRGVRLEAFF
. TRBJ1-2 . TRBV7-2 TGTGCCAGCAGCTTAAGTGGCGGGGGCTATGGCTACACCTTC CASSLSGGGYGYTF
. TRBJ1-2 . TRBV7-2 TGTGCCAGCAGCGCAACACAGGGAAGTGGCTACACCTTC CASSATQGSGYTF
. TRBJ2-5 TRBD2 TRBV4-1 TGCGCCAGCAGCCAAGTGGGAGGGGCCCCCCGAGAGACCCAGTACTTC CASSQVGGAPRETQYF
. TRBJ2-7 TRBD1 TRBV6-6 TGTGCCAGCAGCTCGGGACAGGGGGTCTCCTACGAGCAGTACTTC CASSSGQGVSYEQYF
. TRBJ1-2 . TRBV10-3 TGTGCCCTGCGGGGTATGGGGTATGGCTACACCTTC CALRGMGYGYTF